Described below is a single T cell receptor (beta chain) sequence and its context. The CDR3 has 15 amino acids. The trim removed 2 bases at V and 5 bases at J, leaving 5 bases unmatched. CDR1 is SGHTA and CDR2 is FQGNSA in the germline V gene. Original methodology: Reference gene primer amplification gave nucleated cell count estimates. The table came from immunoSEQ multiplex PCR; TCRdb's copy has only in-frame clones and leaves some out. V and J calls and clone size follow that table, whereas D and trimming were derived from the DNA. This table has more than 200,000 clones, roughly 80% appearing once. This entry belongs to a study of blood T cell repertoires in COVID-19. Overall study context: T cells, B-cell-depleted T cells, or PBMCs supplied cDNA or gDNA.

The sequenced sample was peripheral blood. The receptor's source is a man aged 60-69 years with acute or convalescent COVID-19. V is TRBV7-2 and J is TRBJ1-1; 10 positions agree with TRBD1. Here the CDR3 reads CASSLRGQGRTEAFF. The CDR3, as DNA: TGTGCCAGCAGCTTAAGGGGACAGGGGCGAACTGAAGCTTTCTTT.